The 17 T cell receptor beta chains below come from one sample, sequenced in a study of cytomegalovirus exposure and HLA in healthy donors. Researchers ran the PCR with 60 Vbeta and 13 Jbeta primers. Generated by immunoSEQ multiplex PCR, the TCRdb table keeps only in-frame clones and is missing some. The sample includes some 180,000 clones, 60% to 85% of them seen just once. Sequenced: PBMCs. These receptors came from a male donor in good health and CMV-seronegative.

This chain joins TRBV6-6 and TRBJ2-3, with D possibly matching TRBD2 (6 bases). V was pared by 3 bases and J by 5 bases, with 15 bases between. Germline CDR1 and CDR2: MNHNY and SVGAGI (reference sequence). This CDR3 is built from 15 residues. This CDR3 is CASSYGGVGVDTQYF. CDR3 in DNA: TGTGCCAGCAGTTATGGAGGGGTGGGGGTAGATACGCAGTATTTT.

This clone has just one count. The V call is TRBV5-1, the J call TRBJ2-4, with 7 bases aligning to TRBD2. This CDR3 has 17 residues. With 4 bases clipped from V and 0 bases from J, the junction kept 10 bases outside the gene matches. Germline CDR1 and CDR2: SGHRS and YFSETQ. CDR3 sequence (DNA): TGCGCCAGCAGCATATCCGGGACTACCCTAGCCAAAAACATTCAGTACTTC. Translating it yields CASSISGTTLAKNIQYF. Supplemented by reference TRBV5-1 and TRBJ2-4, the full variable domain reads KAGVTQTPRYLIKTRGQQVTLSCSPISGHRSVSWYQQTPGQGLQFLFEYFSETQRNKGNFPGRFSGRQFSNSRSEMNVSTLELGDSALYLCASSISGTTLAKNIQYFGAGTRLSVL.

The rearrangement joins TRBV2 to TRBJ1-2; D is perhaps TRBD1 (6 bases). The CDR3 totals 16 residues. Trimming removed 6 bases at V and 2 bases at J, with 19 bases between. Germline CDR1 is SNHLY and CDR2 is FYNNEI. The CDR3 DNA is TGTGCCAGCAGGCCATCGTGGGGGGGGCCCAACTATGGCTACACCTTC. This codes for CASRPSWGGPNYGYTF.

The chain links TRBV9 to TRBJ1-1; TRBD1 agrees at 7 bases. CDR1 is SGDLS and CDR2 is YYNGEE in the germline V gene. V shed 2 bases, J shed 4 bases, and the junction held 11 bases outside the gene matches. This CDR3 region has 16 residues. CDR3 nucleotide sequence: TGTGCCAGCAGCGTGGGGACAGTGAGGGGTGCCACTGAAGCTTTCTTT. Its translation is CASSVGTVRGATEAFF.

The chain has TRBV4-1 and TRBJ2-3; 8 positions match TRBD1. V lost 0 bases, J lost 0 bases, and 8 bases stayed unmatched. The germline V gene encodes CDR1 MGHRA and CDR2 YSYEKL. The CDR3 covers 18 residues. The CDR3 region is CASSQDGRTGYSTDTQYF. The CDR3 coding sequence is TGCGCCAGCAGCCAAGATGGTAGGACAGGGTATAGCACAGATACGCAGTATTTT.

The CDR3, as DNA: TGTGCCAGCAGCGCCGGGACAGGGTTCTACGAGCAGTACTTC. As protein: CASSAGTGFYEQYF. This rearrangement joins TRBV9 to TRBJ2-5; 9 nucleotides line up with TRBD1. Judging by the DNA end, TRBJ2-7 fits better; the J call may be wrong. This CDR3 comprises 14 residues. Germline V gene lookup returns CDR1 SGDLS and CDR2 YYNGEE.

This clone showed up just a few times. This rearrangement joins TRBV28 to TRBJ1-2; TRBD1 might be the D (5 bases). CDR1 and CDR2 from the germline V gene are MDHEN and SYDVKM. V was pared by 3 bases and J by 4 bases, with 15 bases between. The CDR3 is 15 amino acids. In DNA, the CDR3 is TGTGCCAGCAGTTTGGGGGGGGGTTCCCTCTATGGCTACACCTTC. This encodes CASSLGGGSLYGYTF.

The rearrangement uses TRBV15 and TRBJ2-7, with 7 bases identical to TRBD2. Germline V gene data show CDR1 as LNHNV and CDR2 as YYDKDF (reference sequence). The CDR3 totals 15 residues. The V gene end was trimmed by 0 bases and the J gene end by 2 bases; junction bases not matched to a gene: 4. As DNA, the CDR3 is TGTGCCACCAGCAGAGAGACGGGACTAACCTACGAGCAGTACTTC. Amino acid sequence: CATSRETGLTYEQYF.

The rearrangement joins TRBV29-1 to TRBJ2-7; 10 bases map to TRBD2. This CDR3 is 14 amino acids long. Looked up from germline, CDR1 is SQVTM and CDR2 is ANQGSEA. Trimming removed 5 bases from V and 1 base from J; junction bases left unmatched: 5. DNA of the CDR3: TGCAGCGTTAAAAAGCGGGAGGGTTCCTACGAGCAGTACTTC. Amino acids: CSVKKREGSYEQYF.

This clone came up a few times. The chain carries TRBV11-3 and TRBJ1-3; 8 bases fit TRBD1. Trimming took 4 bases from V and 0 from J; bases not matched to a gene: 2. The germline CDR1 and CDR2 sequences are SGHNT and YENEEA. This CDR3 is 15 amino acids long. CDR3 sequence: CASSSGTGSGNTIYF. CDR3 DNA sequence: TGTGCCAGCAGCTCCGGGACAGGCTCTGGAAACACCATATATTTT.

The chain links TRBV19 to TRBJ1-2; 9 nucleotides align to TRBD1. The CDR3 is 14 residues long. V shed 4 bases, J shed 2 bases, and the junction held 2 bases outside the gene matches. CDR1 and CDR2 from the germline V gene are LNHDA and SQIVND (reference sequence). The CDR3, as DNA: TGTGCCAGTAGTACCGACAGGGGGAACTATGGCTACACCTTC. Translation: CASSTDRGNYGYTF.

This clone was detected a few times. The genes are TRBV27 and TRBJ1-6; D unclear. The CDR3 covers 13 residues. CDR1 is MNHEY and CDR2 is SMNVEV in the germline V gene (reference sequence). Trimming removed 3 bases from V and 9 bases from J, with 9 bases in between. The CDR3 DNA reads TGTGCCAGCAGTTTTAACAGTGCTTCACCCCTCCACTTT. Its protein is CASSFNSASPLHF.

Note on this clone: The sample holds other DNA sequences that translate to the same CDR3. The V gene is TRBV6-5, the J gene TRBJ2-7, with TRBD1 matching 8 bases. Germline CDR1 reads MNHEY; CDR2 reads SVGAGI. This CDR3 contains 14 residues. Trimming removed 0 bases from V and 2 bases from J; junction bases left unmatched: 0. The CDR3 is CASSYSTGAYEQYF. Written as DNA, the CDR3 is TGTGCCAGCAGTTACTCGACAGGGGCCTACGAGCAGTACTTC.

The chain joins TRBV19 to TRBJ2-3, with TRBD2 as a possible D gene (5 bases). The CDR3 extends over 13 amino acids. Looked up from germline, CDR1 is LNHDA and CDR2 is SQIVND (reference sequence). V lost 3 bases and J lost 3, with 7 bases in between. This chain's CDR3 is CASSIRRTDTQYF. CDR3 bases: TGTGCCAGTAGTATTAGGAGGACAGATACGCAGTATTTT.

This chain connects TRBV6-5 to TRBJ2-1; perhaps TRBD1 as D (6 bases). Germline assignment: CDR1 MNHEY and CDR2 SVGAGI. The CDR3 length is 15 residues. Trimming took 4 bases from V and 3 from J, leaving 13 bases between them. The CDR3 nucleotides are TGTGCCAGCAGTTCGGGGACAATCTACTACAATGAGCAGTTCTTC. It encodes CASSSGTIYYNEQFF.

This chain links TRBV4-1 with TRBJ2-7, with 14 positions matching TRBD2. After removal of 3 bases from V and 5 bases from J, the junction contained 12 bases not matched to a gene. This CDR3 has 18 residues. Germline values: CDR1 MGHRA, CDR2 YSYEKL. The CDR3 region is CASSHSGLAGGRVDEQYF. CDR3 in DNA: TGCGCCAGCAGCCATTCTGGACTAGCGGGAGGCCGAGTCGACGAGCAGTACTTC.

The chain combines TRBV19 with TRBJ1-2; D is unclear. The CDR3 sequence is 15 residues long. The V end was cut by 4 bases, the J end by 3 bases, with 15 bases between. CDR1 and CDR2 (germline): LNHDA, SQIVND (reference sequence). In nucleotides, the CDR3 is TGTGCCAGTAGTACCCCCGCAGAGGGCGACTATGGCTACACCTTC. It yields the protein CASSTPAEGDYGYTF.